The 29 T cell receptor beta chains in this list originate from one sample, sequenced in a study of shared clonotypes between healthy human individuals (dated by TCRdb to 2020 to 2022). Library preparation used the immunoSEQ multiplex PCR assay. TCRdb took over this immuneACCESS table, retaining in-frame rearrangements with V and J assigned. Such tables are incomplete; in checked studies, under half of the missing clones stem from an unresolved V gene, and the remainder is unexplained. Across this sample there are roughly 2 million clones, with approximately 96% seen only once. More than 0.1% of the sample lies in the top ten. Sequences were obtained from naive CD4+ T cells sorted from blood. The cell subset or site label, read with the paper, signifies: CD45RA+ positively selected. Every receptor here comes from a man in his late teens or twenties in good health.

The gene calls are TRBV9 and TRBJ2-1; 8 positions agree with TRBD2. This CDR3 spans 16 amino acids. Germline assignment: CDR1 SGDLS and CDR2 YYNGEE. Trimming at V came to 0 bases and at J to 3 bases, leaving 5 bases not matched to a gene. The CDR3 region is CASSVDGRAFYNEQFF. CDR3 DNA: TGTGCCAGCAGCGTAGACGGGAGGGCATTCTACAATGAGCAGTTCTTC.

CDR3 nucleotides: TGTGCCAGCAGCCAGCACAGGGGGCAAGACACCATATATTTT. This encodes CASSQHRGQDTIYF. The chain is built from TRBV6-5 and TRBJ1-3, with 9 bases fitting TRBD1. Per the germline V gene, CDR1 is MNHEY and CDR2 is SVGAGI. V shed 6 bases and J 8 bases; nucleotides not matched to a gene: 8. The CDR3 contains 14 residues.

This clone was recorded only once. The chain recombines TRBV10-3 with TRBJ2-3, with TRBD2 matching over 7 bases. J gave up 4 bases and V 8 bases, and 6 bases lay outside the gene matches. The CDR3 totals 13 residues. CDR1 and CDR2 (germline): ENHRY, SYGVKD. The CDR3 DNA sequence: TGTGCCATCGGGAGGGGAGGGCCAGATACGCAGTATTTT. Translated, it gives CAIGRGGPDTQYF.

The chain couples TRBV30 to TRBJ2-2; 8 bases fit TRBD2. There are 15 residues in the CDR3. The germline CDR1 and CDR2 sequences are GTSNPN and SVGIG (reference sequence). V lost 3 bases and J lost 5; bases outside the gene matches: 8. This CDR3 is CAWRLPGLGTGELFF. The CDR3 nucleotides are TGTGCCTGGAGACTTCCGGGACTAGGTACCGGGGAGCTGTTTTTT.

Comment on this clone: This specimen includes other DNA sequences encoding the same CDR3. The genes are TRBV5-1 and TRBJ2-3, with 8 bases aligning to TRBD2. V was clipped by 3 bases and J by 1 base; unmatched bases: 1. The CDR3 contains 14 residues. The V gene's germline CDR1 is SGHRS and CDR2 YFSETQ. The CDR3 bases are TGCGCCAGCAGCTCGACTAGCGGCACAGATACGCAGTATTTT. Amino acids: CASSSTSGTDTQYF.

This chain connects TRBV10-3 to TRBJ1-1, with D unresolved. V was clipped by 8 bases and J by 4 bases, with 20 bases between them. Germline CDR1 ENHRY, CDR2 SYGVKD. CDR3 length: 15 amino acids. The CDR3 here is CAIREGRGSSTEAFF. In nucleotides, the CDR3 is TGTGCCATCCGGGAAGGCCGGGGAAGTAGCACTGAAGCTTTCTTT.

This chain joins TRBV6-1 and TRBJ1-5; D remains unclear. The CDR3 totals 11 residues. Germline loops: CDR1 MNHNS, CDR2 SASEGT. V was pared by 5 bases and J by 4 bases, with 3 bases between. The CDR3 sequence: CASSINQPQHF. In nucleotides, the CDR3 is TGTGCCAGCAGTATAAATCAGCCCCAGCATTTT.

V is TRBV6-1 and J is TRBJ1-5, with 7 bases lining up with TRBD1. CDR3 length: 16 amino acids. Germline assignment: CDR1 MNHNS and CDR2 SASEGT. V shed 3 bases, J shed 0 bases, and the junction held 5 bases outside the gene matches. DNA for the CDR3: TGTGCCAGCAGTGATGGCCGACAGGGTAGCAATCAGCCCCAGCATTTT. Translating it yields CASSDGRQGSNQPQHF.

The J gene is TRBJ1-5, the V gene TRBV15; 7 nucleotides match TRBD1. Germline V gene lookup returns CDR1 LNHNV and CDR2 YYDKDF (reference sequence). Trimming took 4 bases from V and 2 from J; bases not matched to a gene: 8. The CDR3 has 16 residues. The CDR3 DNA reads TGTGCCACCAGCAAAGACAGGGCGGGGGGCAATCAGCCCCAGCATTTT. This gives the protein CATSKDRAGGNQPQHF. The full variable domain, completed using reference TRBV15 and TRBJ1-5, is DAMVIQNPRYQVTQFGKPVTLSCSQTLNHNVMYWYQQKSSQAPKLLFHYYDKDFNNEADTPDNFQSRRPNTSFCFLDIRSPGLGDTAMYLCATSKDRAGGNQPQHFGDGTRLSIL.

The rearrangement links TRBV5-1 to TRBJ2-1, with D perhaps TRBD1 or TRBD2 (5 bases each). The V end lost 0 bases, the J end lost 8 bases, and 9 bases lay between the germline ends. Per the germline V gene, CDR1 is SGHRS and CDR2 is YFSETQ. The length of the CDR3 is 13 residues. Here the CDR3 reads CASSLERDDEQFF. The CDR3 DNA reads TGCGCCAGCAGCTTGGAGAGGGACGATGAGCAGTTCTTC.

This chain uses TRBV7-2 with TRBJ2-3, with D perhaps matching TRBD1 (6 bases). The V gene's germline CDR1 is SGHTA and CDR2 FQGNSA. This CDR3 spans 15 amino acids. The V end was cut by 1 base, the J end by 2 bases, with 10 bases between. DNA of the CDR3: TGTGCCAGCAGCTTAGGGGGGCGAGTCACAGATACGCAGTATTTT. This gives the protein CASSLGGRVTDTQYF.

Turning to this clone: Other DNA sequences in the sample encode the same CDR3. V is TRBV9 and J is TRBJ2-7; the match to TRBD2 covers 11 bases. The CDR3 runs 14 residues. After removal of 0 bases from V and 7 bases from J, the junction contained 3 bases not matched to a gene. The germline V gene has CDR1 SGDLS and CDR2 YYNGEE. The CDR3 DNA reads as TGTGCCAGCAGCGTAGGCCTAGCGGGAGGAGAGCAGTACTTC. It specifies CASSVGLAGGEQYF.

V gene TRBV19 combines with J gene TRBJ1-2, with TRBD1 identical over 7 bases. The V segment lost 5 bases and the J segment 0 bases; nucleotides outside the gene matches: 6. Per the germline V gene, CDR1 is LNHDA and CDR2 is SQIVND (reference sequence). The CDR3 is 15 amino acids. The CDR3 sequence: CASSVRQGANYGYTF. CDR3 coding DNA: TGTGCCAGTAGTGTTCGACAGGGTGCTAACTATGGCTACACCTTC.

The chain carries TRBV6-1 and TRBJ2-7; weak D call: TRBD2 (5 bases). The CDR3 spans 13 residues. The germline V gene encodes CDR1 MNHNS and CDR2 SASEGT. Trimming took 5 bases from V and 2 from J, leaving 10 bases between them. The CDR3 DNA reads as TGTGCCAGCAGTTGGGAGCAGACCTACGAGCAGTACTTC. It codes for CASSWEQTYEQYF.

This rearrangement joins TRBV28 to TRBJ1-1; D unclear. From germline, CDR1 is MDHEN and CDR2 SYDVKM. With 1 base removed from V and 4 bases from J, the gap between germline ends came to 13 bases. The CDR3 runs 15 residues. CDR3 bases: TGTGCCAGCAGTTTATCGGTGGGCCGGGGCACTGAAGCTTTCTTT. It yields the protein CASSLSVGRGTEAFF.

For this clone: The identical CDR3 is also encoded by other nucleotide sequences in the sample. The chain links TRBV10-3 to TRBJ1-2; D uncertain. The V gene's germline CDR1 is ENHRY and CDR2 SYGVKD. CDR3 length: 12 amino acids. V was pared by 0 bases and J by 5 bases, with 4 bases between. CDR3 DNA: TGTGCCATCAGTGAGTCTGGATATGGCTACACCTTC. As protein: CAISESGYGYTF.

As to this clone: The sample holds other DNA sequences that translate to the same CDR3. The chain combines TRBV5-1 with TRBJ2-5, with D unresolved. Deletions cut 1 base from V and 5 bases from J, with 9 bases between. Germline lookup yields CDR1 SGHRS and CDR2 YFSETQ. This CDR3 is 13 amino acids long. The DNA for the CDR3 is TGCGCCAGCAGCTTGTTTGGTTCGGAGACCCAGTACTTC. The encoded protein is CASSLFGSETQYF.

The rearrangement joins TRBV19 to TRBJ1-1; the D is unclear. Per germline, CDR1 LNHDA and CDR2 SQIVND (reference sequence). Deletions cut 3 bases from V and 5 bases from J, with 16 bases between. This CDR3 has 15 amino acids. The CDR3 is CASSIWTPGETEAFF. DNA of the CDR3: TGTGCCAGTAGTATCTGGACCCCCGGCGAAACTGAAGCTTTCTTT.

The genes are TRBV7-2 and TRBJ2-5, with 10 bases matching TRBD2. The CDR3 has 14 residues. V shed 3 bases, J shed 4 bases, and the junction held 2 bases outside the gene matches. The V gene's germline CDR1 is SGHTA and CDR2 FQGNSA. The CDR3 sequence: CASSLGLALETQYF. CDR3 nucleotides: TGTGCCAGCAGCTTGGGACTAGCGCTAGAGACCCAGTACTTC.

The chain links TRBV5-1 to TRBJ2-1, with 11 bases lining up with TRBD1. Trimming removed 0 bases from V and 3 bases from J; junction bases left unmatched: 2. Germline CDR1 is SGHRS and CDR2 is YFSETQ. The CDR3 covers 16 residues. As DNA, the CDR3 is TGCGCCAGCAGCTTGGCCGGGACAGGGGGCTACAATGAGCAGTTCTTC. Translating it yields CASSLAGTGGYNEQFF.

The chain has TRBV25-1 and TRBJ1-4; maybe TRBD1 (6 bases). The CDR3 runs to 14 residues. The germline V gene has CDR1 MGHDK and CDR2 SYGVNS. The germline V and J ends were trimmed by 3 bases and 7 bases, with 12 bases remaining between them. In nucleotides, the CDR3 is TGTGCCAGCAGTGAGGGCGCAGGGGTTGAAAAACTGTTTTTT. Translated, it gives CASSEGAGVEKLFF.

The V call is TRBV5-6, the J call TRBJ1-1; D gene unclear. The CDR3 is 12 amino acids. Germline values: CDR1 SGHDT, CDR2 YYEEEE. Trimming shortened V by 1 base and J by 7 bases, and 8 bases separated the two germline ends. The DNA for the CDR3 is TGTGCCAGCAGCTTGTTTAACCTTGAAGCTTTCTTT. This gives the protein CASSLFNLEAFF.

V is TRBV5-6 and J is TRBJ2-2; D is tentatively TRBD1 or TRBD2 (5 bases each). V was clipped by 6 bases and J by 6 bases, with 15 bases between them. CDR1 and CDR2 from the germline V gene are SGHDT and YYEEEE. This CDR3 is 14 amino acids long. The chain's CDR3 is CASIDMGVSGELFF. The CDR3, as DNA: TGTGCCAGCATCGATATGGGGGTATCCGGGGAGCTGTTTTTT.

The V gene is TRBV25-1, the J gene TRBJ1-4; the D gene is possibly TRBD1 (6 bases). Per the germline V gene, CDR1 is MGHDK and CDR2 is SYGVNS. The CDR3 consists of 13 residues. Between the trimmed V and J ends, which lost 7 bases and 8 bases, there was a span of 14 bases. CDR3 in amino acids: CASKGEGPEKLFF. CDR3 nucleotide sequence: TGTGCCAGCAAGGGGGAGGGGCCCGAAAAACTGTTTTTT.

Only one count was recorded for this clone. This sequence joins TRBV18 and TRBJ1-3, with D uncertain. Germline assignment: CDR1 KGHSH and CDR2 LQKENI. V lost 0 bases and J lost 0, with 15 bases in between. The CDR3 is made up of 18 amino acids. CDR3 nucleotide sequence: TGTGCCAGCTCACCACCCGGCCAAAAGGTTGGCTCTGGAAACACCATATATTTT. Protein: CASSPPGQKVGSGNTIYF.

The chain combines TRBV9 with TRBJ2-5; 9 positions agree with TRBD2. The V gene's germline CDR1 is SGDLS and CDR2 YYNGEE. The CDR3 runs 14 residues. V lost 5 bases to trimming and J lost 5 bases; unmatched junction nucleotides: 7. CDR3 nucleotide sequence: TGTGCCAGCAGGCGGGAGGGGTTGCGGGAGACCCAGTACTTC. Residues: CASRREGLRETQYF.

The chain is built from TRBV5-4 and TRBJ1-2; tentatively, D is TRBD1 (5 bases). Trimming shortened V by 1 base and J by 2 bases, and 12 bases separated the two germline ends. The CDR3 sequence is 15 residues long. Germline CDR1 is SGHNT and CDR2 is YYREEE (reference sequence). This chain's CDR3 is CASSLSVDSNYGYTF. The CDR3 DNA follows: TGTGCCAGCAGCTTGAGTGTTGACAGCAACTATGGCTACACCTTC.

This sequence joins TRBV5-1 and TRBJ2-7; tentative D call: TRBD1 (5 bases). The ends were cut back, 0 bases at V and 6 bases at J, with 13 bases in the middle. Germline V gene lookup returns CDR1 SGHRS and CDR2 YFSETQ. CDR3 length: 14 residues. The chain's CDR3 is CASSLAGNMGEQYF. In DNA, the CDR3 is TGCGCCAGCAGCTTGGCAGGGAATATGGGCGAGCAGTACTTC.

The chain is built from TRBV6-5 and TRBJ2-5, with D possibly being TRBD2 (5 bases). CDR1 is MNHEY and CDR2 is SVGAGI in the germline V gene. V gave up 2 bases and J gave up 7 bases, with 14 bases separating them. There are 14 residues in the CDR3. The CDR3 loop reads CASSYTGPEGTQYF. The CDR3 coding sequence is TGTGCCAGCAGTTACACCGGGCCTGAGGGGACCCAGTACTTC.